This TCR beta chain is drawn from a study of blood T cell repertoires in COVID-19. The V gene's germline CDR1 is SGHRS and CDR2 YFSETQ. J gave up 5 bases and V 4 bases, and 8 bases lay outside the gene matches. The CDR3 extends over 14 amino acids. Sequenced by immunoSEQ multiplex PCR; TCRdb stores in-frame clones only, minus some. Here the sample spans some 180,000 clones, around 80% being singletons. The age range of participants was about 18 to 90 years, with residence in roughly 25 US areas. Donors were grouped by their self-reported clinical history. V and J are TRBV5-1 and TRBJ2-7; 8 bases are shared with TRBD2. Source material: PBMCs or T cells enriched from blood (not recorded which). The receptor's source is a woman between 65 and 79 years old in a cohort exposed to, infected with or recovered from COVID-19 (not recorded which). CDR3 in DNA: TGCGCCAGCAGCACGAGCGGGAGAGGTAACGAGCAGTACTTC. Translation: CASSTSGRGNEQYF. Full variable domain (outside the CDR3, taken from reference TRBV5-1 and TRBJ2-7): KAGVTQTPRYLIKTRGQQVTLSCSPISGHRSVSWYQQTPGQGLQFLFEYFSETQRNKGNFPGRFSGRQFSNSRSEMNVSTLELGDSALYLCASSTSGRGNEQYFGPGTRLTVT.